The T cell receptor beta chain described here comes from a study of lymphopenia after photon versus proton radiotherapy. General observations from the study: Oligoclonal CD8+ Temra expansion after nadir drove photon patients' diversity drop.

Measured with immunoSEQ multiplex PCR; TCRdb has only the in-frame clones, and not every one. The sample records 150,000 to 200,000 clones, 88% being singletons. Of note for this clone: The antigen is undetermined.

The material sequenced was peripheral blood, taken from a patient treated with photon-based radiotherapy. This receptor was taken from a man between 45 and 60 years old with gastric cancer.

Here the CDR3 DNA reads TGTGCCAGCAGCCAAGAAGGGACTAGCAACAACAATGAGCAGTTCTTC. It translates to CASSQEGTSNNNEQFF. The V and J genes are TRBV4-2 and TRBJ2-1, with 9 bases fitting TRBD2. The CDR3 contains 16 residues. Germline V CDR1 and CDR2: LGHNA, YNFKEQ. The V segment lost 0 bases and the J segment 5 bases; nucleotides outside the gene matches: 5.